This entry lists 23 T cell receptor beta chains sequenced from one sample in a study of identifying expanded T cells in peripheral blood. Sequencing was performed with immunoSEQ multiplex PCR; in TCRdb, only in-frame clones are kept and a portion is missing. The sample holds some 130,000 clones, 75% to 90% seen once. Specimen: blood. The source is a person aged 18-69 years in good health.

This rearrangement joins TRBV6-1 to TRBJ2-7; TRBD1 matches 7 bases. CDR1 and CDR2 from the germline V gene are MNHNS and SASEGT. The CDR3 has 13 residues. V shed 7 bases and J 1 base; nucleotides not matched to a gene: 4. The CDR3 region is CASNLGQSYEQYF. The CDR3 bases are TGTGCCAGCAACCTGGGACAGTCCTACGAGCAGTACTTC.

Notes on this clone: Compared with germline, one end of the junction differs, possibly owing to a read error. V usage is TRBV11-2 and J usage is TRBJ1-4, with TRBD1 as a possible D gene (6 bases). Germline lookup yields CDR1 SGHAT and CDR2 FQNNGV. The CDR3 is 14 amino acids. Written as DNA, the CDR3 is TGTGCCAGCACCTTAGGGGGGGGTTGGGAAAAACTGTTTTTT. Protein sequence: CASTLGGGWEKLFF.

The chain carries TRBV30 and TRBJ1-2, with 9 nucleotides matching TRBD1. CDR3 length equals 14 residues. Germline V gene sequence: CDR1 GTSNPN, CDR2 SVGIG (reference sequence). Unmatched junction bases numbered 4, after V lost 0 bases and J lost 5 bases. The CDR3 region has the DNA TGTGCCTGGAGTGTATTGACAGGGGGATATGGCTACACCTTC. Protein product: CAWSVLTGGYGYTF.

The table lists this clone with a count of one. V and J are TRBV28 and TRBJ1-5, with 9 nucleotides matching TRBD1. Germline V CDR1 and CDR2: MDHEN, SYDVKM. The CDR3 has 17 amino acids. The V gene end was trimmed by 4 bases and the J gene end by 1 base; junction bases not matched to a gene: 8. CDR3: CASSWGQGIKSNQPQHF. CDR3 coding DNA: TGTGCCAGCAGTTGGGGACAGGGTATAAAAAGCAATCAGCCCCAGCATTTT.

This sequence joins TRBV4-1 and TRBJ1-2; D is perhaps TRBD1 (5 bases). The V end was cut by 0 bases, the J end by 8 bases, with 10 bases between. The CDR3 consists of 13 residues. Germline V gene data show CDR1 as MGHRA and CDR2 as YSYEKL. The CDR3 region is CASSQDFQGGYTF. The CDR3 coding sequence is TGCGCCAGCAGCCAAGATTTTCAGGGAGGCTACACCTTC.

This clone was seen once. The rearrangement links TRBV25-1 to TRBJ2-2; the match to TRBD1 covers 7 bases. V shed 5 bases, J shed 1 base, and the junction held 1 base outside the gene matches. CDR3 length: 14 amino acids. Germline V gives CDR1 MGHDK, CDR2 SYGVNS. CDR3 bases: TGTGCCAGCAGTAGGGACAGGAACACCGGGGAGCTGTTTTTT. Translated, it gives CASSRDRNTGELFF. Filled out from reference TRBV25-1 and TRBJ2-2, the complete variable domain reads EADIYQTPRYLVIGTGKKITLECSQTMGHDKMYWYQQDPGMELHLIHYSYGVNSTEKGDLSSESTVSRIRTEHFPLTLESARPSHTSQYLCASSRDRNTGELFFGEGSRLTVL.

The V gene is TRBV5-1, the J gene TRBJ1-3; D is possibly TRBD1 (6 bases). The V end was cut by 4 bases, the J end by 4 bases, with 18 bases between. Germline-derived CDR1 and CDR2 are SGHRS and YFSETQ. The CDR3 is 16 amino acids. The CDR3 loop is CASSVSGVLEGNTIYF. The CDR3 nucleotides read TGCGCCAGCAGCGTCTCAGGGGTCCTTGAAGGAAACACCATATATTTT.

The rearrangement uses TRBV14 and TRBJ2-6, with 10 positions matching TRBD1. Trimming took 1 base from V and 2 from J; bases not matched to a gene: 5. CDR1 SGHDN and CDR2 FVKESK come from the germline V gene. The CDR3 runs to 18 residues. The chain's CDR3 is CASSQAGQGVPGANVLTF. The CDR3 nucleotides read TGTGCCAGCAGCCAAGCTGGACAGGGGGTTCCTGGGGCCAACGTCCTGACTTTC.

The rearrangement joins TRBV15 to TRBJ1-2; D not certain. V shed 2 bases and J shed 4 bases, with 8 bases lying between them. CDR1 and CDR2 from the germline V gene are LNHNV and YYDKDF (reference sequence). CDR3 length: 13 amino acids. CDR3 coding DNA: TGTGCCACCAGCAGAATAAAGAGCTATGGCTACACCTTC. It is translated as CATSRIKSYGYTF.

The rearrangement links TRBV7-8 to TRBJ2-1, with a weak D call TRBD2 (7 bases). This CDR3 contains 15 residues. Germline assignment: CDR1 SGHVS and CDR2 FQNEAQ. The germline V and J ends were trimmed by 0 bases and 9 bases, with 15 bases remaining between them. The CDR3, as DNA: TGTGCCAGCAGCTTAGCGGGGGGGGCCTTTAGTGAGCAGTTCTTC. This codes for CASSLAGGAFSEQFF.

Worth noting for this clone: A far larger clone is off by one base, so a read error is likely. No conserved phenylalanine or tryptophan is present at the end of the CDR3, so a read error is the likely explanation. Because the CDR3's place on the DNA is in doubt, the DNA is left out and the CDR3 is given as listed by TCRdb. Other nucleotide sequences in the sample specify the same CDR3. The chain combines TRBV30 with TRBJ1-4; TRBD1, as called in the table, went unchecked against the DNA. 11 amino acids form the CDR3, both terminal residues included. Germline CDR1 and CDR2: GTSNPN and SVGIG (reference sequence). This CDR3 is CAWSPLGQVPY.

The rearrangement uses TRBV10-3 and TRBJ1-5; perhaps TRBD1 as D (5 bases). This CDR3 comprises 13 residues. Trimming cost V 2 bases and J 8 bases, with 10 bases left between them. Germline V CDR1 and CDR2: ENHRY, SYGVKD. Here the CDR3 DNA reads TGTGCCATCAGTGAGGGGACGGCGGAGCCCCAGCATTTT. The encoded protein is CAISEGTAEPQHF.

The V gene is TRBV2, the J gene TRBJ2-5; D unresolved. The CDR3 contains 11 residues. The V gene's germline CDR1 is SNHLY and CDR2 FYNNEI. Trimming took 8 bases from V and 2 from J, leaving 6 bases between them. In DNA, the CDR3 is TGTGCCAGCGGCCTACAAGAGACCCAGTACTTC. It encodes CASGLQETQYF.

The CDR3 region has the DNA TGTGCCAGCAGGGGAGGAAACACCATATATTTT. It encodes CASRGGNTIYF. The chain is built from TRBV9 and TRBJ1-3; D gene uncertain. The germline V and J ends were trimmed by 5 bases and 4 bases, with 4 bases remaining between them. The CDR3 is 11 amino acids. Germline lookup yields CDR1 SGDLS and CDR2 YYNGEE.

The V and J genes are TRBV2 and TRBJ2-3, with D possibly matching TRBD1 (5 bases). The V and J ends lost 6 bases and 5 bases respectively, with 21 bases between them. Germline V gene lookup returns CDR1 SNHLY and CDR2 FYNNEI. The CDR3 consists of 16 residues. The CDR3 reads CASRVPYGQILDTQYF. As DNA, the CDR3 is TGTGCCAGCAGGGTACCGTACGGACAAATTTTAGATACGCAGTATTTT.

This sequence joins TRBV13 and TRBJ2-3, with TRBD1 identical over 9 bases. Per the germline V gene, CDR1 is PRHDT and CDR2 is FYEKMQ (reference sequence). The CDR3 is 16 amino acids. V shed 5 bases and J 2 bases; nucleotides not matched to a gene: 8. For the CDR3, the DNA is TGTGCCAGCAGCCCAACCCGGACAGGGGTCACAGATACGCAGTATTTT. It encodes CASSPTRTGVTDTQYF.

This rearrangement joins TRBV19 to TRBJ1-2; 7 nucleotides align to TRBD1. This CDR3 has 15 amino acids. V gave up 5 bases and J gave up 4 bases; unmatched junction bases: 10. From germline, CDR1 is LNHDA and CDR2 SQIVND (reference sequence). CDR3 protein: CASSPTGWGPYGYTF. The DNA of the CDR3 is TGTGCCAGTAGTCCGACAGGGTGGGGGCCCTATGGCTACACCTTC.

The chain links TRBV19 to TRBJ2-3, with D tentatively TRBD1 or TRBD2 (5 bases each). V lost 6 bases and J lost 1, with 11 bases in between. Germline-derived CDR1 and CDR2 are LNHDA and SQIVND (reference sequence). The CDR3 consists of 14 residues. CDR3 loop: CASRETGRTDTQYF. The CDR3 DNA is TGTGCCAGTAGAGAAACGGGACGCACAGATACGCAGTATTTT.

The chain has TRBV7-2 and TRBJ1-4; 8 bases match TRBD1. The CDR3 is made up of 16 amino acids. Per the germline V gene, CDR1 is SGHTA and CDR2 is FQGNSA. The V gene end was trimmed by 2 bases and the J gene end by 8 bases; junction bases not matched to a gene: 10. The CDR3 region has the DNA TGTGCCAGCAGCTTATTGCAGGGGGCTGTTGGGGAAAAACTGTTTTTT. Protein product: CASSLLQGAVGEKLFF.

V is TRBV6-6 and J is TRBJ2-1; 10 bases are shared with TRBD2. This CDR3 comprises 16 residues. Germline V CDR1 and CDR2: MNHNY, SVGAGI (reference sequence). V was pared by 4 bases and J by 1 base, with 4 bases of the junction left unmatched. The CDR3 nucleotides read TGTGCCAGCAGTTCCCCGACTAGCGGGTCCTACAATGAGCAGTTCTTC. The encoded protein is CASSSPTSGSYNEQFF.

This clone occurred once. The rearrangement links TRBV19 to TRBJ2-2; a possible D gene is TRBD2 (6 bases). CDR3 length equals 15 residues. Germline V gives CDR1 LNHDA, CDR2 SQIVND (reference sequence). Trimming removed 0 bases from V and 5 bases from J, with 10 bases in between. The CDR3: CASSIDGGGTGELFF. The CDR3 DNA follows: TGTGCCAGTAGTATAGACGGCGGAGGGACCGGGGAGCTGTTTTTT.

The rearrangement joins TRBV7-9 to TRBJ2-2; D is possibly TRBD1 or TRBD2 (5 bases each). The CDR3 is 16 residues long. Per the germline V gene, CDR1 is SEHNR and CDR2 is FQNEAQ (reference sequence). Trimming took 5 bases from V and 0 from J, leaving 13 bases between them. The CDR3 sequence: CASSTREQANTGELFF. The CDR3 DNA reads as TGTGCCAGCAGCACACGGGAACAGGCGAACACCGGGGAGCTGTTTTTT.

The V call is TRBV5-1, the J call TRBJ2-7; 10 nucleotides line up with TRBD1. This CDR3 is built from 15 residues. The V segment lost 4 bases and the J segment 5 bases; nucleotides outside the gene matches: 9. Germline V gives CDR1 SGHRS, CDR2 YFSETQ. CDR3 DNA: TGCGCCAGCAGCCCGCGGACAGGGGGTGTCGACGAGCAGTACTTC. It yields the protein CASSPRTGGVDEQYF.